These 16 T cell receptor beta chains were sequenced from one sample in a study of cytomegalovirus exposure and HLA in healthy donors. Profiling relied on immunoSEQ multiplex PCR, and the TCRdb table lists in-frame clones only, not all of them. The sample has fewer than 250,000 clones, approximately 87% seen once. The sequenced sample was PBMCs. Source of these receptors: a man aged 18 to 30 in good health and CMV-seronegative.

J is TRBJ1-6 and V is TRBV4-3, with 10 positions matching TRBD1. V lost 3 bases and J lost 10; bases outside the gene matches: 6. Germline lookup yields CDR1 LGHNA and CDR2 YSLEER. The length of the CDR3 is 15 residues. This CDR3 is CASSQTDRGESPLHF. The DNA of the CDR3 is TGCGCCAGCAGCCAGACGGACAGGGGGGAATCACCCCTCCACTTT.

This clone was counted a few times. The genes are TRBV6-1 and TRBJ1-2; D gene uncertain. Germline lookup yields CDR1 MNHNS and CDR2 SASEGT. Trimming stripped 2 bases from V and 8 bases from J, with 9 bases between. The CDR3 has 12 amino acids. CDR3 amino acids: CASSELRRGYTF. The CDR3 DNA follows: TGTGCCAGCAGTGAACTGAGGAGAGGCTACACCTTC.

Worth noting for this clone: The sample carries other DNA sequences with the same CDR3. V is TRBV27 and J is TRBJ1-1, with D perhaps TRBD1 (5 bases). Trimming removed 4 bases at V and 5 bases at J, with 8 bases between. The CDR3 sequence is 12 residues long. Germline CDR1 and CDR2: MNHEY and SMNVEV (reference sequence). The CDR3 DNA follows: TGTGCCAGCAGTTGGGGGGGGACTGAAGCTTTCTTT. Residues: CASSWGGTEAFF.

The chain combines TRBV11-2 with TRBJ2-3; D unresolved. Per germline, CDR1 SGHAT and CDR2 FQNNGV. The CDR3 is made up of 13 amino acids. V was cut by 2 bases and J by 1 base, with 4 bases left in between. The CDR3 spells CASSLWRTDTQYF. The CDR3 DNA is TGTGCCAGCAGCTTATGGCGCACAGATACGCAGTATTTT.

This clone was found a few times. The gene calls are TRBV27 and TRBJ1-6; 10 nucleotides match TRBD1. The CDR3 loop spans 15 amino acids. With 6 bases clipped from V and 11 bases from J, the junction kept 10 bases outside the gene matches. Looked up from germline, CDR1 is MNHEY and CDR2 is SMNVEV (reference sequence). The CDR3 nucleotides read TGTGCCAGCAGGCCTCCGGGACAGGGGAGAACACCCCTCCACTTT. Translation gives CASRPPGQGRTPLHF.

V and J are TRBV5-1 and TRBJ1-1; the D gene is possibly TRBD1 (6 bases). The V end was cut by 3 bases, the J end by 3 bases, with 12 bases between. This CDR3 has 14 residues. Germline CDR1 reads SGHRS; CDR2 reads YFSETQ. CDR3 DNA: TGCGCCAGCAGCTCTCACAGGGTAGACACTGAAGCTTTCTTT. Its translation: CASSSHRVDTEAFF.

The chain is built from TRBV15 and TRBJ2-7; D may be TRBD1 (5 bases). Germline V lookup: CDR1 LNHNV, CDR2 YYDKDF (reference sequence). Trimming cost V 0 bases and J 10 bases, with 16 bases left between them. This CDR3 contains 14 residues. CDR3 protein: CATSREFGALAQYF. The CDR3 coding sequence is TGTGCCACCAGCAGAGAGTTTGGGGCATTGGCCCAGTACTTC.

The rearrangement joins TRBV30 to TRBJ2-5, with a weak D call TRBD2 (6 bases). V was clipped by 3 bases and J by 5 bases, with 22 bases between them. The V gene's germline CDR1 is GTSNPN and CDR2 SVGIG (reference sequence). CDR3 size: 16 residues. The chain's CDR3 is CAWRGRDFFTCETQYF. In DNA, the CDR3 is TGTGCCTGGAGGGGGCGGGACTTCTTTACCTGCGAGACCCAGTACTTC.

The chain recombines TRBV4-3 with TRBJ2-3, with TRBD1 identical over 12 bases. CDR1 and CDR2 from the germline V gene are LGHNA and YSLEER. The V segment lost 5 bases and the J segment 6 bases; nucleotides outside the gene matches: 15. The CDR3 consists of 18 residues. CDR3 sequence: CASSYSGTGGYLGDTQYF. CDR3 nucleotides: TGCGCCAGCAGCTATTCAGGGACAGGGGGCTATCTGGGCGATACGCAGTATTTT.

The CDR3 bases are TGCAGCGTTGACCAGCGGGGGGGAAGCACAGATACGCAGTATTTT. Translated, it gives CSVDQRGGSTDTQYF. This chain links TRBV29-1 with TRBJ2-3; TRBD2 matches at 10 bases. There are 15 residues in the CDR3. V was clipped by 3 bases and J by 0 bases; unmatched bases: 3. Looked up from germline, CDR1 is SQVTM and CDR2 is ANQGSEA.

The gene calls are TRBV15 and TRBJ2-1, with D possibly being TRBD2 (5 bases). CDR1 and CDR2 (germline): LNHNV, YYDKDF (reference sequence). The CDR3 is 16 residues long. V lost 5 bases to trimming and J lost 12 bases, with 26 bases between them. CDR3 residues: CATSSRLIPTTMWQFF. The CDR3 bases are TGTGCCACCAGCTCTCGACTAATCCCGACTACAATGTGGCAGTTCTTC.

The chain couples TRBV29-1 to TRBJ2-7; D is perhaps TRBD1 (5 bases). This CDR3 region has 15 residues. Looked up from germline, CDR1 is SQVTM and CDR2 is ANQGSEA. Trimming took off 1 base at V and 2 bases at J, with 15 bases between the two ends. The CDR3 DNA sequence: TGCAGCGTTGAAGTTCCCCAGACAGAAACCTACGAGCAGTACTTC. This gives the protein CSVEVPQTETYEQYF.

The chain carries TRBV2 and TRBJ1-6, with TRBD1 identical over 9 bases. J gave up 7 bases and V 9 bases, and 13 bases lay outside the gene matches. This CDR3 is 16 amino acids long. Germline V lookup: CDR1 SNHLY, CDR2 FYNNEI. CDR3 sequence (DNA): TGTGCCAGAGTCCCCTATATTACAGGGGGCAATTCACCCCTCCACTTT. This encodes CARVPYITGGNSPLHF.

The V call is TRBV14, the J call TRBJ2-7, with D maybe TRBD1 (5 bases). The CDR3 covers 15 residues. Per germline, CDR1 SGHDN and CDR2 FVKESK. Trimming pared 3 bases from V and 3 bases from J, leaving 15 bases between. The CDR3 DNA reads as TGTGCCAGCAGCCACATGTGGACAAACTACTACGAGCAGTACTTC. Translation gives CASSHMWTNYYEQYF.

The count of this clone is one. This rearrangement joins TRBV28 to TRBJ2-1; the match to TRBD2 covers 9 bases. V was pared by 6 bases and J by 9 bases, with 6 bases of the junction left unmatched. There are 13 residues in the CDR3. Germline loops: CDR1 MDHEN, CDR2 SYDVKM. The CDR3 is CASSLAGVSEQFF. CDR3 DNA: TGTGCCAGCAGCTTAGCGGGAGTGTCTGAGCAGTTCTTC. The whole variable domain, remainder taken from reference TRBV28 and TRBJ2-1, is DVKVTQSSRYLVKRTGEKVFLECVQDMDHENMFWYRQDPGLGLRLIYFSYDVKMKEKGDIPEGYSVSREKKERFSLILESASTNQTSMYLCASSLAGVSEQFFGPGTRLTVL.

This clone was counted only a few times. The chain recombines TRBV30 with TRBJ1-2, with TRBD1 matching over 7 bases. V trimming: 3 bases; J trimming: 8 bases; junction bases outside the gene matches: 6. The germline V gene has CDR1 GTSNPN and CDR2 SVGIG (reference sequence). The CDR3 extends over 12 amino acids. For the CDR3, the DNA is TGTGCCTGGAGCAAAGGGGGCTGGGGCTACACCTTC. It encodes CAWSKGGWGYTF.